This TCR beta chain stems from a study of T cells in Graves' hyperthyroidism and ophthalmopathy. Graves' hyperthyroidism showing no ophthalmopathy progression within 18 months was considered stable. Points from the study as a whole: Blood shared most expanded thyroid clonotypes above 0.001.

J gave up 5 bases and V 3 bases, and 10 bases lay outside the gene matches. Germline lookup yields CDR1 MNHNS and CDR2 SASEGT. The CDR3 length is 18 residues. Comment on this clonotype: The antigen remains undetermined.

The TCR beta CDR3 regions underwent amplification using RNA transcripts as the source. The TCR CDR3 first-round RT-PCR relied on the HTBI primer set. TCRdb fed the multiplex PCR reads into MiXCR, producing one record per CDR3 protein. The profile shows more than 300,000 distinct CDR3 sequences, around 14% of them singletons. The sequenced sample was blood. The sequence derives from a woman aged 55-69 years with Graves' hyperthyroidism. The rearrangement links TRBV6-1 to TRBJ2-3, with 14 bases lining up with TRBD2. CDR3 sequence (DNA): TGTGCCAGCAGTGACCTGAGGGGACTAGCGGGAGTATTAGATACGCAGTATTTT. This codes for CASSDLRGLAGVLDTQYF.